This TCR beta chain was recovered during a study of regulatory T cells in long-lasting Graves disease. Study-wide background: Recently diagnosed Graves' patients had received antithyroid drugs for under 3 months.

General observations from the study: Gene preferences differed: TRBV28, TRBJ1-2, TRBJ2-5 in persistent cases.

This CDR3 comprises 11 residues. Looked up from germline, CDR1 is WSHSY and CDR2 is SAAADI. Trimming left V 8 bases short and J 6 bases short, with 9 bases between. Both iRepertoire HTBI primers and Arm-PCR of CDR3 regions were used to build the TCR beta libraries. TCRdb re-called the multiplex PCR reads with MiXCR, one entry per CDR3 protein. The sample has 450,000 to 650,000 distinct CDR3 sequences; 15% to 20% are singletons. Concerning this clonotype: Its target is unknown.

The time point here: newly diagnosed GD, antithyroid drugs for less than 3 months. There was RNA extracted from PBMCs, and the TCR library was made from it. These sequences were also reported in another study, on T cells in Graves' hyperthyroidism and ophthalmopathy. As reported in that work: Uncontrolled infection, other autoimmune disease, pregnancy and lactation each barred patients from inclusion. HTBI primers were the set used in a first-round RT-PCR of the TCR CDR3.

The chain couples TRBV10-2 to TRBJ2-3, with D unresolved. This receptor was obtained from a woman aged 40 to 65 with Graves disease. The specimen comprised peripheral blood mononuclear cells (PBMCs), sampled at new diagnosis, from a patient treated with antithyroid drugs. CDR3 in amino acids: CASGVFDTQYF. The CDR3 nucleotides are TGCGCCAGCGGTGTATTTGATACGCAGTATTTT.